A selection of T cell receptor beta chains follows, all from one sample in a study of OX40 agonist ivuxolimab in advanced cancers. Sequencing used immunoSEQ multiplex PCR; TCRdb keeps in-frame clones, though not all of them. The sample includes some 13,000 clones, approximately 84% seen only once; the top ten take roughly two thirds. The source material was CD4+ or CD8+ T cells sorted from blood, sampled in a trial of the OX40 agonist ivuxolimab. These TCRs come from an adult with an advanced solid tumor such as melanoma, head and neck, liver or kidney cancer. Each CDR3 is given with its conserved first and last residue. A D gene is named only where the DNA matches it firmly. Expanded clones are given a class, and other clones once, few, many or no size at all.

TRBV9	NA	TRBJ2-4	NA	TGTGCCAGCAGCGAGGGGATATCCTTTAACATTCAGTACTTC	CASSEGISFNIQYF
TRBV4-3	NA	TRBJ1-2	NA	TGCGCCAGCAGCCAAGATATCCCGGGATTAAACTATGGCTACACCTTC	CASSQDIPGLNYGYTF
TRBV4-1	NA	TRBJ1-4	NA	TGCGCCAGCAGCCGCCAGAGCACGGGGGATGAAAAACTGTTTTTT	CASSRQSTGDEKLFF
TRBV6-5	NA	TRBJ2-2	NA	TGTGCCAGCAGTTACGTGCGGTCGGAGAGTTCCGGGGAGCTGTTTTTT	CASSYVRSESSGELFF
TRBV4-1	few	TRBJ1-1	NA	TGCGCCAGCAGCCAAGGGTGGGGTGTTGACACTGAAGCTTTCTTT	CASSQGWGVDTEAFF
TRBV5-6	once	TRBJ1-6	NA	TGTGCCAGCAGCTTAGGTTCGGGGTCCCGTCGGTCACCCCTCCACTTT	CASSLGSGSRRSPLHF
TRBV9	NA	TRBJ2-7	TRBD2	TGTGCCAGCAGCGTAGCTTCAGCGGGAGGGGAGACCTACGAGCAGTACTTC	CASSVASAGGETYEQYF
TRBV5-6	NA	TRBJ2-7	TRBD1	TGTGCCAGCAGCTTATGGGACAGGGCGCTCGAGCAGTACTTC	CASSLWDRALEQYF
TRBV5-4	NA	TRBJ1-1	TRBD1	TGTGCCAGCAACGAGCTTGGACAGGGGCCTATGGGGAACACTGAAGCTTTCTTT	CASNELGQGPMGNTEAFF
TRBV11-3	NA	TRBJ2-3	TRBD1	TGTGCCAGCAGCCAGGGGGCACAGTACTACCTTTACACAGATACGCAGTATTTT	CASSQGAQYYLYTDTQYF
TRBV10-2	NA	TRBJ1-5	TRBD1	TGCGCCAGCACCCCGGGACAGGGGGGCAATCAGCCCCAGCATTTT	CASTPGQGGNQPQHF
TRBV6-5	NA	TRBJ1-2	NA	TGTGCCAGCACCACGATAACAGAGGACTATGGCTACACCTTC	CASTTITEDYGYTF
TRBV29-1	NA	TRBJ2-7	NA	TGCAGCGCGTTGGAGGGATGGTCCTACGAGCAGTACTTC	CSALEGWSYEQYF
TRBV6-5	NA	TRBJ2-3	NA	TGTGCCAGCAGTTACGGACCAGATACGCAGTATTTT	CASSYGPDTQYF
TRBV29-1	NA	TRBJ2-3	NA	TGCAGCGCCTTGGGGGATACGCAGTATTTT	CSALGDTQYF
TRBV5-4	NA	TRBJ2-4	NA	TGTGCCAGCAGCCTCGACGGGATTGCCAAAAACATTCAGTACTTC	CASSLDGIAKNIQYF
TRBV5-1	NA	TRBJ1-1	NA	TGCGCCAGCAGCTTGGGCACTGGGAACACTGAAGCTTTCTTT	CASSLGTGNTEAFF
TRBV7-9	NA	TRBJ1-2	NA	TGTGCCAGCAGCCCCCGAGGGTCGGGCTATGGCTACACCTTC	CASSPRGSGYGYTF
TRBV4-3	NA	TRBJ2-7	NA	TGCGCCAGCAGCCAAGACGAGGGCAGGGGCTACGAGCAGTACTTC	CASSQDEGRGYEQYF
TRBV6-1	NA	TRBJ1-6	TRBD1	TGTGCCAGCAGTGCCCCAGGGGGAGGGAATTCACCCCTCCACTTT	CASSAPGGGNSPLHF
TRBV7-6	NA	TRBJ2-2	TRBD1	TGTGCCAGCAGCTTAGCCCTGACAGGGGGCTCGGGAACCGGGGAGCTGTTTTTT	CASSLALTGGSGTGELFF
TRBV7-6	NA	TRBJ2-7	TRBD1	TGTGCCAGCAGCTTAGCAACCGGGACAGGTGGGGTGGAGCAGTACTTC	CASSLATGTGGVEQYF
TRBV4-1	NA	TRBJ2-3	TRBD2	TGCGCCAGCAGCCGGGGACTAGCGGCGGTCACAGATACGCAGTATTTT	CASSRGLAAVTDTQYF
TRBV2	NA	TRBJ2-7	TRBD1	TGTGCCAGCAGTACCCGGGACAGGGCCCACGAGCAGTACTTC	CASSTRDRAHEQYF
TRBV7-2	NA	TRBJ2-4	TRBD2	TGTGCCAGCAGCTTAGCCCTAGCGGGGGGAAACATTCAGTACTTC	CASSLALAGGNIQYF
TRBV5-5	NA	TRBJ2-7	TRBD2	TGTGCCAGCAGCTTGGGACCGGGACTAGCGGGCTCCTACGAGCAGTACTTC	CASSLGPGLAGSYEQYF
TRBV6-1	once	TRBJ2-5	NA	TGTGCCAGCATGGCTAGGGTGACCCAGTACTTC	CASMARVTQYF
TRBV12-5	once	TRBJ1-5	NA	TGTGCTAGTGGTTTGGCTGGGCCTAATCAGCCCCAGCATTTT	CASGLAGPNQPQHF
TRBV27	NA	TRBJ2-3	NA	TGTGCCAGCAGTCCGACCCGACCCACAGATACGCAGTATTTT	CASSPTRPTDTQYF
TRBV30	NA	TRBJ2-7	NA	TGTGCCTGGAGCGAATCAGGGGTCGAGCAGTACTTC	CAWSESGVEQYF
TRBV6-6	NA	TRBJ2-1	TRBD2	TGTGCCAGCAGCCGCCCGGAGACTAGCGGGAGTTCTGAGCAGTTCTTC	CASSRPETSGSSEQFF
TRBV2	once	TRBJ1-3	TRBD1	TGTGCCAGCAGGGTTCGACAGGGAGTAAACACCATATATTTT	CASRVRQGVNTIYF
TRBV6-5	once	TRBJ2-7	TRBD1	TGTGCCAGCAGTTACGGGACAGGGGTTTGGGAGCAGTACTTC	CASSYGTGVWEQYF
TRBV19	medium-sized	TRBJ1-1	NA	TGTGCCAGTAGTACCCCCAGTGAGAACACTGAAGCTTTCTTT	CASSTPSENTEAFF